The following is a TCR beta chain sequence with its context. Its antigen is not identified. The donors were part of the validation cohort, which consisted of over a hundred subjects and was separate from the first cohort of 670 or so subjects. The data were obtained in a study of cytomegalovirus exposure and HLA in healthy donors. Study observations and caveats: Among TCR beta chains, those listed as cytomegalovirus-associated numbered 164.

The CDR3 loop spans 14 amino acids. The trim removed 7 bases at V and 8 bases at J, leaving 13 bases unmatched. The V gene's germline CDR1 is MNHEY and CDR2 SVGAGI. TCRdb's table, derived via immunoSEQ multiplex PCR, lists solely in-frame clones and lacks some. The profile shows about 190,000 clones, more than 70% of them singletons. Sequencing was carried out using PBMCs. The origin of this receptor is a woman aged 18-29 years in good health and CMV-seronegative. The V gene is TRBV6-5, the J gene TRBJ1-2, with 7 bases lining up with TRBD1. In DNA, the CDR3 is TGTGCCAGCAAGACAGGGACCTATGGGGGGGGCTACACCTTC. It codes for CASKTGTYGGGYTF.